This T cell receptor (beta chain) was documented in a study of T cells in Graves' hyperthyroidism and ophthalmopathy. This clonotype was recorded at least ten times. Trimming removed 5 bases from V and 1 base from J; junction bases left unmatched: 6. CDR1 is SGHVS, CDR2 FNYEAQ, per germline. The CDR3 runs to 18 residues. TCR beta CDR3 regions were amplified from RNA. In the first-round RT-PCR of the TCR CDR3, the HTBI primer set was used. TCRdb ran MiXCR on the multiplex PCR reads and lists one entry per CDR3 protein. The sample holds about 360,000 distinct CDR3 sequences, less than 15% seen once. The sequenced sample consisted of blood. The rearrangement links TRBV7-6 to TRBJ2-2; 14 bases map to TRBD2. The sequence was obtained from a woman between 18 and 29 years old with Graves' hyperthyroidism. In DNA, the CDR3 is TGTGCCAGCAGCCAACGGACTAGCGGGAGGCTGAACACCGGGGAGCTGTTTTTT. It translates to CASSQRTSGRLNTGELFF.